Presented here are 19 T cell receptor beta chains from one specimen sequenced in a study of CD8+ T cells in alopecia areata. Reverse transcribed after extraction, RNA yielded cDNA as the sequencing template. The method was immunoSEQ multiplex PCR; TCRdb's version includes in-frame clones alone and lacks a portion of them. The sample carries some 130,000 clones, about 59% recorded once. Treatment denoted: oral pan-JAK inhibitor, 5-10 mg twice daily. The sequenced sample was CD8+ T cells sorted from blood, obtained at week 4, from a patient treated with tofacitinib. The receptors were gathered from a human donor with alopecia areata.

Regarding this clone: A far larger clone is off by one base, so a read error is likely. V and J are TRBV4-2 and TRBJ1-5; 10 bases agree with TRBD1. From germline, CDR1 is LGHNA and CDR2 YNFKEQ. The trim removed 4 bases at V and 3 bases at J, leaving 6 bases unmatched. The CDR3 has 16 residues. CDR3: CASSPRTGGNNQPQHF. The DNA for the CDR3 is TGTGCCAGCAGCCCTCGGACAGGGGGAAACAATCAGCCCCAGCATTTT.

The chain is built from TRBV29-1 and TRBJ2-5; 8 bases match TRBD2. After removal of 6 bases from V and 2 bases from J, the junction contained 14 bases not matched to a gene. This CDR3 region has 16 residues. Per the germline V gene, CDR1 is SQVTM and CDR2 is ANQGSEA. The CDR3 DNA sequence: TGCAGCGTCTACCAACATTCGGGGGGGTTGCAAGAGACCCAGTACTTC. As protein: CSVYQHSGGLQETQYF.

The chain combines TRBV19 with TRBJ2-2; D gene unclear. CDR1 and CDR2 from the germline V gene are LNHDA and SQIVND (reference sequence). Trimming removed 5 bases at V and 2 bases at J, with 12 bases between. This CDR3 region has 15 residues. The CDR3 protein is CASSSSRDNTGELFF. DNA of the CDR3: TGTGCCAGTAGTTCGTCCCGTGACAACACCGGGGAGCTGTTTTTT.

The chain combines TRBV5-6 with TRBJ2-1; 8 nucleotides match TRBD2. CDR1 and CDR2 from the germline V gene are SGHDT and YYEEEE. J was trimmed by 9 bases and V by 4 bases; bases with no gene match: 9. The CDR3 spans 14 residues. The CDR3 loop reads CASSQGLDLSEQFF. The CDR3 coding sequence is TGTGCCAGCAGCCAGGGACTAGATTTGAGTGAGCAGTTCTTC.

This chain uses TRBV18 with TRBJ2-7, with a weak D call TRBD2 (6 bases). The germline CDR1 and CDR2 sequences are KGHSH and LQKENI. V was trimmed by 3 bases and J by 2 bases, leaving 11 bases between them. The CDR3 is made up of 14 amino acids. CDR3 amino acids: CASSPGGSAYEQYF. CDR3 DNA: TGTGCCAGCTCACCGGGAGGTTCTGCCTACGAGCAGTACTTC.

This clone was seen a few times. The rearrangement uses TRBV7-3 and TRBJ2-4, with 11 bases aligning to TRBD2. The CDR3 spans 16 residues. Germline V gene lookup returns CDR1 SGHTA and CDR2 FQGTGA. V was pared by 2 bases and J by 4 bases, with 4 bases of the junction left unmatched. This chain's CDR3 is CASSLLAGGTKNIQYF. The CDR3 bases are TGTGCCAGCAGCTTACTAGCGGGGGGCACAAAAAACATTCAGTACTTC.

This clone was counted only a few times. The chain employs TRBV7-9 and TRBJ2-5; D uncertain. The germline V and J ends were trimmed by 5 bases and 5 bases, with 9 bases remaining between them. Germline-derived CDR1 and CDR2 are SEHNR and FQNEAQ (reference sequence). This CDR3 is 12 amino acids long. The CDR3 loop is CASSRSGETQYF. The CDR3 DNA follows: TGTGCCAGCAGCCGGTCTGGCGAGACCCAGTACTTC.

A word on this clone: This sample also contains other DNA sequences that code for the same CDR3. The rearrangement joins TRBV7-9 to TRBJ2-1; no clear D. The CDR3 is 12 residues long. Germline CDR1 SEHNR, CDR2 FQNEAQ (reference sequence). The V and J ends lost 5 bases and 7 bases respectively, with 9 bases between them. The CDR3 reads CASSPTGNEQFF. The DNA for the CDR3 is TGTGCCAGCAGCCCGACTGGGAATGAGCAGTTCTTC.

A word on this clone: The junction does not match germline at one end; this may be a read error. This chain uses TRBV23-1 with TRBJ1-6; the D gene is possibly TRBD1 (6 bases). TRBV23-1 is recorded as an ORF, its role being uncertain. This CDR3 region has 13 residues. For the CDR3, the DNA is TGCGCCAGCAGTAGGGGGGATAAGTCACCCCTCCACTTT. It translates to CASSRGDKSPLHF.

This sequence joins TRBV30 and TRBJ1-1, with 7 positions matching TRBD1. The length of the CDR3 is 12 residues. J lost 1 base, V lost 5 bases, and 1 base had no gene match. Germline assignment: CDR1 GTSNPN and CDR2 SVGIG (reference sequence). The DNA for the CDR3 is TGTGCCTGGGGGACAGAGAACACTGAAGCTTTCTTT. Translating gives CAWGTENTEAFF.

The chain is built from TRBV30 and TRBJ2-7, with a weak D call TRBD1 (5 bases). V was pared by 0 bases and J by 4 bases, with 13 bases between. The CDR3 sequence is 14 residues long. Germline CDR1 GTSNPN, CDR2 SVGIG (reference sequence). The CDR3 region is CAWSVRRGRYEQYF. The DNA for the CDR3 is TGTGCCTGGAGTGTACGAAGGGGCAGGTACGAGCAGTACTTC.

This clone has more than one count but fewer than ten. V gene TRBV30 combines with J gene TRBJ2-7; D gene uncertain. This CDR3 has 11 residues. V lost 1 base, J lost 7 bases, and 8 bases lay in between. Germline-derived CDR1 and CDR2 are GTSNPN and SVGIG (reference sequence). As DNA, the CDR3 is TGTGCCTGGAGTGCGGAACCTGAGCAGTACTTC. Its translation: CAWSAEPEQYF.

The chain carries TRBV4-3 and TRBJ1-4, with D unclear. Germline V gives CDR1 LGHNA, CDR2 YSLEER. Trimming shortened V by 0 bases and J by 6 bases, and 8 bases separated the two germline ends. The CDR3 totals 14 residues. DNA of the CDR3: TGCGCCAGCAGCCAAGAAAGAACGGATGAAAAACTGTTTTTT. Protein: CASSQERTDEKLFF.

The chain is built from TRBV13 and TRBJ2-1; TRBD2 agrees at 11 bases. The germline gives CDR1 PRHDT, CDR2 FYEKMQ (reference sequence). V gave up 5 bases and J gave up 5 bases; unmatched junction bases: 2. The CDR3 length is 14 residues. CDR3 coding DNA: TGTGCCAGCAGCCCGGGACTAGCGGACAATGAGCAGTTCTTC. Encoded protein: CASSPGLADNEQFF.

This chain uses TRBV29-1 with TRBJ2-7; 9 bases fit TRBD2. Germline V gene data show CDR1 as SQVTM and CDR2 as ANQGSEA. The length of the CDR3 is 14 residues. The trim removed 4 bases at V and 2 bases at J, leaving 6 bases unmatched. The DNA for the CDR3 is TGCAGCGTTGTCGTCGTAGCGGGGGCCTACGAGCAGTACTTC. Encoded protein: CSVVVVAGAYEQYF.

This clone was seen a few times. The gene calls are TRBV29-1 and TRBJ2-2, with D perhaps matching TRBD1 (6 bases). The CDR3 length is 14 residues. The germline V and J ends were trimmed by 3 bases and 4 bases, with 12 bases remaining between them. Looked up from germline, CDR1 is SQVTM and CDR2 is ANQGSEA. CDR3 DNA: TGCAGCGTTGACTCGCTGGGGGCCACCGGGGAGCTGTTTTTT. This translates into CSVDSLGATGELFF.

This rearrangement joins TRBV20-1 to TRBJ1-1; no definite D call. CDR1 is DFQATT and CDR2 is SNEGSKA in the germline V gene (reference sequence). The CDR3 spans 11 residues. Trimming removed 6 bases at V and 6 bases at J, with 11 bases between. CDR3 bases: TGCAGTGCCCTATTCCAGGCTGAAGCTTTCTTT. Translating it yields CSALFQAEAFF.

The chain joins TRBV7-9 to TRBJ1-2; D may be TRBD1 (6 bases). The V gene lost 7 bases and the J gene lost 4 bases, with 16 bases spanning the gap. The CDR3 runs to 14 residues. Germline CDR1 SEHNR, CDR2 FQNEAQ (reference sequence). The CDR3 spells CASTRQERSYGYTF. CDR3 coding DNA: TGTGCCAGCACCCGACAGGAACGGAGCTATGGCTACACCTTC.

The V and J genes are TRBV9 and TRBJ2-7; 7 bases agree with TRBD1. V gave up 4 bases and J gave up 0 bases; unmatched junction bases: 4. In germline, CDR1 is SGDLS, CDR2 YYNGEE. The CDR3 covers 14 residues. This CDR3 is CASSYGDSSYEQYF. In DNA form, the CDR3 reads TGTGCCAGCAGCTACGGGGACAGCTCCTACGAGCAGTACTTC.